The 2 T cell receptor beta chains below come from one sample, sequenced in a study of cytomegalovirus exposure and HLA in healthy donors. The protocol was immunoSEQ multiplex PCR, while the TCRdb copy is restricted to in-frame clones and leaves out a portion. Of about 150,000 clones listed, roughly 89% are singletons. The sample consisted of PBMCs. The receptors come from a woman aged 18-29 years in good health and CMV-seropositive.

The chain combines TRBV7-3 with TRBJ2-1, with D tentatively TRBD2 (5 bases). CDR3 length: 13 amino acids. Trimming took 3 bases from V and 9 from J, leaving 12 bases between them. Germline V lookup: CDR1 SGHTA, CDR2 FQGTGA. The DNA of the CDR3 is TGTGCCAGCAGCTTGAAGGTAGCGAGTGAGCAGTTCTTC. This translates into CASSLKVASEQFF.

Written as DNA, the CDR3 is TGTGCCAGCAGTGAAGCTGGGGGCAACACTGAAGCTTTCTTT. It specifies CASSEAGGNTEAFF. This rearrangement joins TRBV25-1 to TRBJ1-1, with D tentatively TRBD1 (6 bases). CDR1 and CDR2 (germline): MGHDK, SYGVNS. Trimming took off 2 bases at V and 2 bases at J, with 9 bases between the two ends. CDR3 length equals 14 residues.